Following are 20 T cell receptor beta chains from one sample sequenced in a study of CD8+ T cells in alopecia areata. Isolated RNA was reverse transcribed into cDNA used as the sequencing template. TCRdb keeps only in-frame clones here, not all; method: immunoSEQ multiplex PCR. Listed for the sample are about 110,000 clones, none seen a single time. The sequencing input was lesional skin. The origin of the receptors is a C3H/HeJ mouse with alopecia areata. The strain is characterized by the MHC haplotype H2-k.

This clone was seen many times. Mouse names are used for the genes. The CDR3 end is not reached by the read, which stops 4 residues before it; the germline J gene fills it in. The rearrangement links TRBV13-3 to TRBJ2-1, with TRBD1 matching 12 bases. The germline V gene has CDR1 NNHDY and CDR2 SYVADS. J lost 3 bases, V lost 5 bases, and 6 bases had no gene match. The CDR3 contains 16 residues. The covered CDR3 bases are TGTGCCAGCAGATGGGACAGGGGGCGGGTCTATGCT. It encodes CASRWDRGRVYA. The complete CDR3 protein is CASRWDRGRVYAEQFF.

This clone was detected ten times or more. Gene names denote mouse genes. Read sequence stops 4 residues before the CDR3 end, and the germline J gene provides the missing end. Other DNA sequences of this sample code for an identical CDR3. V and J are TRBV13-3 and TRBJ2-1; 9 nucleotides match TRBD1. The CDR3 runs to 16 residues. J was trimmed by 1 base and V by 3 bases; bases with no gene match: 5. CDR1 is NNHDY, CDR2 SYVADS, per germline. CDR3 DNA (partial): TGTGCCAGCAGTGGCGGGACAGGGAAAAACTATGCT. This gives the protein CASSGGTGKNYA. The whole CDR3 protein is CASSGGTGKNYAEQFF.

This clone was found many times. Gene names follow the mouse nomenclature. The read ends 4 residues before the CDR3 terminus; that terminus is restored from the germline J gene. The chain employs TRBV1 and TRBJ2-1; tentative D call: TRBD2 (5 bases). Germline V CDR1 and CDR2: NSQYPW, LRSPGD (reference sequence). V gave up 1 base and J gave up 3 bases, with 7 bases separating them. The CDR3 sequence is 14 residues long. The DNA read from the CDR3 is TGCACCTGCAGTGCAGTGGGGAGCTATGCT. Protein product: CTCSAVGSYA. The full CDR3 sequence reads CTCSAVGSYAEQFF.

This clone was seen a few times. Gene names denote mouse genes. The read halts 4 residues ahead of the CDR3 end, with the missing end drawn from the germline J gene. The rearrangement joins TRBV13-1 to TRBJ2-7; D might be TRBD1 (7 bases). This CDR3 contains 13 residues. The germline V gene has CDR1 NSHNY and CDR2 SYGAGN. V lost 5 bases, J lost 0 bases, and 9 bases lay in between. The CDR3 is CASSRGVSYEQYF. The CDR3 DNA, read in part, is TGTGCCAGCAGCAGGGGGGTCTCCTAT.

A note on this clone: Gene names refer to mouse genes. The sequenced fragment ends 4 residues before the CDR3 boundary, so the rest is inferred from the germline J gene. This sequence joins TRBV19 and TRBJ1-1; tentatively, D is TRBD1 (6 bases). The germline V gene has CDR1 FNHDT and CDR2 SITEND (reference sequence). CDR3 length: 14 amino acids. V was cut by 5 bases and J by 1 base, with 12 bases left in between. The CDR3 loop is CASSLQGGNTEVFF. Partial CDR3 DNA: TGTGCCAGCAGCCTACAGGGAGGAAACACA.

Details on this clone: Mouse gene names and germline throughout. The missing CDR3 end, 4 residues past where the read stops, is filled in from the germline J gene. This rearrangement joins TRBV13-3 to TRBJ2-5; 7 bases fit TRBD2. The CDR3 is made up of 14 amino acids. Germline V gives CDR1 NNHDY, CDR2 SYVADS. The CDR3 DNA, read in part, is TGTGCCAGCAGTGAGGGGGGGAAAAGAGAC. This codes for CASSEGGKRD. The full CDR3 protein reads CASSEGGKRDTQYF.

Of note for this clone: Here the gene names and germline are mouse. The read ends 4 residues shy of where the CDR3 ends; the end is completed using the germline J gene. This chain joins TRBV19 and TRBJ1-1; D unclear. Trimming removed 3 bases at V and 0 bases at J, with 12 bases between. Looked up from germline, CDR1 is FNHDT and CDR2 is SITEND (reference sequence). The CDR3 extends over 15 amino acids. Incomplete CDR3 DNA: TGTGCCAGCAGTACCCCCGACACCTCAAACACA. The encoded protein is CASSTPDTSNT. From start to end, the CDR3 is CASSTPDTSNTEVFF.

In its sample, this clone was seen a few times. Germline and genes here are mouse. From the germline J gene comes the end of the CDR3, since the read stops 4 residues before it. The chain employs TRBV1 and TRBJ2-7, with a tentative D call TRBD2 (7 bases). Per the germline V gene, CDR1 is NSQYPW and CDR2 is LRSPGD (reference sequence). The CDR3 totals 14 residues. CDR3 region: CTCSAGGGRYEQYF. The DNA read from the CDR3 is TGCACCTGCAGTGCAGGCGGGGGGCGGTAT.

Notes on this clone: The database protein in TCRdb disagrees with the DNA translation at residue 11; the sequence shown here was translated from the DNA. Gene names are mouse gene names. The sequenced fragment ends 3 residues before the CDR3 boundary, so the rest is inferred from the germline J gene. The J gene is TRBJ1-6, the V gene TRBV17, with 7 bases matching TRBD1. TRBJ1-6 is assigned to the ORF class and has an uncertain function. CDR3 length equals 14 residues. V lost 5 bases, J lost 6 bases, and 4 bases stayed unmatched. Per germline, CDR1 MNHDT and CDR2 YYDKIL. The CDR3 sequence is CASSPGTANSPLYF. CDR3 DNA (partial): TGTGCTAGCAGTCCCGGGACAGCTAATTCGCCC.

This clone has a handful of counts. Genes and germline come from the mouse. The sequenced part of the CDR3 DNA is TGTGCCTGGAGTTCGCGGACAGGGGGTGCAGAA. Translation: CAWSSRTGGAE. The complete CDR3 reads CAWSSRTGGAETLYF. This chain links TRBV31 with TRBJ2-3; 9 bases match TRBD1. Sequencing ends 4 residues short of the CDR3 end; the germline J gene provides the rest. The ends lost 2 bases at V and 1 base at J; junction bases unmatched: 4. The V gene's germline CDR1 is GKSSPN and CDR2 SITVG. The CDR3 contains 15 residues.

This clone came up a few times. The gene symbols are mouse symbols. The read finishes 4 residues shy of the CDR3 end, and the germline J gene is used to complete it. The chain combines TRBV13-3 with TRBJ2-7, with D possibly TRBD2 on 7 matching bases. Germline V gives CDR1 NNHDY, CDR2 SYVADS. Trimming cost V 3 bases and J 3 bases, with 16 bases left between them. This CDR3 contains 15 residues. CDR3 DNA, as far as it was read: TGTGCCAGCAGTGGCCGGGGGGCTGGGGGCTAT. Its protein is CASSGRGAGGY. The full CDR3 protein is CASSGRGAGGYEQYF.

A word on this clone: All gene names here are mouse names. The missing CDR3 end, 4 residues past where the read stops, is filled in from the germline J gene. The V call is TRBV1, the J call TRBJ2-3; D is perhaps TRBD2 (7 bases). Trimming took off 1 base at V and 0 bases at J, with 11 bases between the two ends. The germline V gene has CDR1 NSQYPW and CDR2 LRSPGD (reference sequence). The CDR3 consists of 16 residues. CDR3 DNA (partial): TGCACCTGCAGTGCAGTTGGGGGGCCTAGTGCAGAA. Its translation: CTCSAVGGPSAE. The full CDR3 sequence reads CTCSAVGGPSAETLYF.

Notes on this clone: Gene names are mouse gene names. From the germline J gene comes the end of the CDR3, since the read stops 4 residues before it. This chain links TRBV13-3 with TRBJ2-1; 12 positions agree with TRBD2. Per germline, CDR1 NNHDY and CDR2 SYVADS. The V gene end was trimmed by 10 bases and the J gene end by 1 base; junction bases not matched to a gene: 3. This CDR3 comprises 14 residues. The covered CDR3 bases are TGTGCCGGGGGGACTGGGGGGAACTATGCT. Its protein product is CAGGTGGNYA. The complete CDR3 sequence is CAGGTGGNYAEQFF.

In this sample, this clone turned up many times. Gene names and germline refer to mouse. The sequenced fragment ends 4 residues before the CDR3 boundary, so the rest is inferred from the germline J gene. V usage is TRBV13-3 and J usage is TRBJ1-2; D not resolved. The V end was cut by 2 bases, the J end by 4 bases, with 12 bases between. CDR3 length: 14 residues. Germline CDR1 is NNHDY and CDR2 is SYVADS. CDR3 DNA (partial): TGTGCCAGCAGTGACCCAGGAGAGGGCTCC. Its protein is CASSDPGEGS. The full CDR3 reads CASSDPGEGSDYTF.

Concerning this clone: Mouse gene names and germline throughout. The read ends 4 residues shy of where the CDR3 ends; the end is completed using the germline J gene. This rearrangement joins TRBV13-3 to TRBJ2-7; 10 positions match TRBD1. Germline lookup yields CDR1 NNHDY and CDR2 SYVADS. This CDR3 comprises 14 residues. V dropped 6 bases and J dropped 3; count of bases not matched to a gene: 6. The CDR3 bases that were read are TGTGCCAGCACTAGGGACAGGGGAGGCTAT. The encoded protein is CASTRDRGGY. The entire CDR3 reads CASTRDRGGYEQYF.

Points on this clone: The gene names here belong to mouse. The sequence runs out 4 residues before the end of the CDR3; the remainder is reconstructed from the germline J gene. The genes are TRBV13-3 and TRBJ2-5; 10 nucleotides line up with TRBD2. This CDR3 contains 17 residues. J was trimmed by 1 base and V by 1 base; bases with no gene match: 6. From germline, CDR1 is NNHDY and CDR2 SYVADS. CDR3 DNA (partial): TGTGCCAGCAGTGATCCTCCCACTGGGGGGGACCAAGAC. Translation: CASSDPPTGGDQD. The whole CDR3 region reads CASSDPPTGGDQDTQYF.

A word on this clone: Gene names follow the mouse nomenclature. The CDR3 extends 4 residues past the end of the read, so its final part is completed from the germline J gene. This sequence joins TRBV13-2 and TRBJ2-1; TRBD2 matches at 10 bases. CDR3 length: 16 residues. The germline V gene has CDR1 NNHNN and CDR2 SYGAGS (reference sequence). CDR3 in amino acids: CASGDRLGGRGAEQFF. CDR3 DNA (partial): TGTGCCAGCGGTGATAGGCTGGGGGGGCGTGGGGCT.

The table lists this clone with a few counts. Gene names refer to mouse genes. The read falls 4 residues short of the CDR3 end, and the missing part is taken from the germline J gene. The chain employs TRBV19 and TRBJ1-1; 9 nucleotides line up with TRBD1. V dropped 5 bases and J dropped 4; count of bases not matched to a gene: 6. The CDR3 runs to 14 residues. Germline V gene sequence: CDR1 FNHDT, CDR2 SITEND (reference sequence). CDR3 sequence: CASSQQGAGTEVFF. The sequenced part of the CDR3 DNA is TGTGCCAGCAGCCAACAGGGGGCTGGCACA.

In this sample, this clone turned up a few times. Gene labels here are mouse ones. The missing CDR3 end, 4 residues past where the read stops, is filled in from the germline J gene. The J gene is TRBJ2-5, the V gene TRBV16; 12 bases map to TRBD1. Germline CDR1 reads SGHSA; CDR2 reads FRNQAP. The CDR3 length is 16 residues. The DNA read from the CDR3 is TGTGCAAGCAGCTTAGATCCGGGACAGGGGGCGGAC. The encoded protein is CASSLDPGQGAD. From start to end, the CDR3 is CASSLDPGQGADTQYF.

This clone was picked up many times. All gene names here are mouse names. The read is 4 residues too short to cover the CDR3 end, so that end is filled in from the germline J gene. The chain links TRBV13-3 to TRBJ1-2; a weak D match, TRBD1 (6 bases). This CDR3 comprises 15 residues. CDR1 and CDR2 (germline): NNHDY, SYVADS. The germline V and J ends were trimmed by 2 bases and 0 bases, with 11 bases remaining between them. CDR3 sequence reads: CASSDTGNANSDYTF. The CDR3 bases that were read are TGTGCCAGCAGTGACACAGGGAATGCAAACTCC.